This T cell receptor beta chain was sequenced during a study of OX40 agonist ivuxolimab in advanced cancers. Study details: Partial responses were observed in three patients, of whom one had hepatocellular carcinoma and two had cutaneous melanoma.

In germline, CDR1 is GTSNPN, CDR2 SVGIG (reference sequence). This CDR3 is 13 amino acids long. Trimming stripped 2 bases from V and 5 bases from J, with 13 bases between. Study-wide findings and caveats: At 0.1 to 3.0 mg/kg, CD4+ and CD8+ blood T cells expanded clonally by week 6. Researchers did not determine the expanded peripheral T cells' antigen specificity. Average numbers of expanded clones were greater in CD8+ T cells than in CD4+.

Concerning this clone: No antigen is known for it.

The table came from immunoSEQ multiplex PCR; TCRdb's copy has only in-frame clones and leaves some out. The sample includes about 100,000 clones, 90% seen only once; the top ten take 0.31%. This material consisted of CD4+ or CD8+ T cells sorted from blood, taken in a trial of the OX40 agonist ivuxolimab. The clonotype originates from an adult with an advanced solid tumor such as melanoma, head and neck, liver or kidney cancer. The rearrangement joins TRBV30 to TRBJ2-7; D tentatively fits TRBD1 or TRBD2 (5 bases each). This chain's CDR3 is CAWSWDPRDEQYF. The CDR3 DNA reads TGTGCCTGGAGTTGGGACCCTCGGGACGAGCAGTACTTC.